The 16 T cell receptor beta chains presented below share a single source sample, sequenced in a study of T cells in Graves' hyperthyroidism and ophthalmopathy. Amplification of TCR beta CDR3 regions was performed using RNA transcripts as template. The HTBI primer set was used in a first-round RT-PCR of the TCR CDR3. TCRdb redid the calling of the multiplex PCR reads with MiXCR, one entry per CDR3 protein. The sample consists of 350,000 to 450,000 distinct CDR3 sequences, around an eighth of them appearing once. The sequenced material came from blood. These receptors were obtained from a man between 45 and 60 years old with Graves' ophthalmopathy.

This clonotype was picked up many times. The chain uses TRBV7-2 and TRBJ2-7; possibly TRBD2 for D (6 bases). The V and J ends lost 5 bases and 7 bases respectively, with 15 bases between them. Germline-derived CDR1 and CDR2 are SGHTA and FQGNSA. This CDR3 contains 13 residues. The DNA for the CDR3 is TGTGCCAGCAGCCGGGAGTACCGGAGGGAGCAGTACTTC. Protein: CASSREYRREQYF.

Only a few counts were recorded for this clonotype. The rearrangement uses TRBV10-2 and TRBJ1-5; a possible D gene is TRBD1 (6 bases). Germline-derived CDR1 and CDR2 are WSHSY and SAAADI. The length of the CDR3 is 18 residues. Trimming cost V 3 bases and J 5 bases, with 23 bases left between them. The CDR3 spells CASSDSTVGVEGDQPQHF. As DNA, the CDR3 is TGCGCCAGCAGTGATAGTACAGTTGGGGTCGAGGGGGATCAGCCCCAGCATTTT.

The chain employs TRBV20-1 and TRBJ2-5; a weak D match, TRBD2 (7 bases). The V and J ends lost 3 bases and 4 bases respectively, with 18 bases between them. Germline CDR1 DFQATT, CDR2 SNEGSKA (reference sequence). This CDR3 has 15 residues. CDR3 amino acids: CSASITLGGPETQYF. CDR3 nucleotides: TGCAGTGCTAGCATCACTTTGGGGGGGCCAGAGACCCAGTACTTC.

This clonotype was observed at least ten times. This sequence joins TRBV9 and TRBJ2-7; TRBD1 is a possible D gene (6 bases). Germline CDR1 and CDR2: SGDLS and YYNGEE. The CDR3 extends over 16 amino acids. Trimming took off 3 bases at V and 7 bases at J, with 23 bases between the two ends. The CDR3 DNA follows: TGTGCCAGCAGCGCGACCATCCACAGGGTCCCGCAGGAGCAGTACTTC. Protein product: CASSATIHRVPQEQYF.

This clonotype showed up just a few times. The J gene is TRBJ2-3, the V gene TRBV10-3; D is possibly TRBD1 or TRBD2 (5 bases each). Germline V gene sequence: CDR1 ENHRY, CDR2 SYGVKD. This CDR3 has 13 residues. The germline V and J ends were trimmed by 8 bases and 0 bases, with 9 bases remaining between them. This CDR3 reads CAIGAGSTDTQYF. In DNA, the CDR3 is TGTGCCATCGGGGCGGGTAGCACAGATACGCAGTATTTT.

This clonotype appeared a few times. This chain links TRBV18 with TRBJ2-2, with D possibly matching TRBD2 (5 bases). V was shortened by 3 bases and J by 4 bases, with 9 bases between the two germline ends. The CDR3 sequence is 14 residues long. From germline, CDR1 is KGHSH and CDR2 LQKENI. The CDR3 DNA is TGTGCCAGCTCACCTGGCGGGTCCACCGGGGAGCTGTTTTTT. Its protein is CASSPGGSTGELFF.

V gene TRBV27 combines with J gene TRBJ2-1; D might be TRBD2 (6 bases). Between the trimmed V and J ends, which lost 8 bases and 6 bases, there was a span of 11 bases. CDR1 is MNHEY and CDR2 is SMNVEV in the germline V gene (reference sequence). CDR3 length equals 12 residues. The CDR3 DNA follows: TGTGCCAGCGGGGATAGCGGCAATGAGCAGTTCTTC. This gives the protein CASGDSGNEQFF.

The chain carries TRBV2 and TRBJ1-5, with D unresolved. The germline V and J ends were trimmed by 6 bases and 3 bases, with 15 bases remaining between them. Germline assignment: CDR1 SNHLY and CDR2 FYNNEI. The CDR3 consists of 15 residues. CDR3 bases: TGTGCCAGCAGCGAGACCGCCAGATCCAATCAGCCCCAGCATTTT. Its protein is CASSETARSNQPQHF.

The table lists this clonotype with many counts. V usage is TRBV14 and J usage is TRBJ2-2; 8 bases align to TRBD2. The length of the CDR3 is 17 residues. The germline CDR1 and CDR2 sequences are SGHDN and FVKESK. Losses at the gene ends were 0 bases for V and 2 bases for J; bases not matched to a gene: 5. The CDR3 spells CASSQDITSGNTGELFF. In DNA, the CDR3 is TGTGCCAGCAGCCAAGATATCACTAGCGGTAACACCGGGGAGCTGTTTTTT.

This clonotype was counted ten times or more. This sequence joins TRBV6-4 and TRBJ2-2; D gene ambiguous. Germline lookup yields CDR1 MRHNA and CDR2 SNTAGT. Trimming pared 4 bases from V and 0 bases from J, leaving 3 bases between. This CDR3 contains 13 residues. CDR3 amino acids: CASSAANTGELFF. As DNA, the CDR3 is TGTGCCAGCAGTGCCGCGAACACCGGGGAGCTGTTTTTT.

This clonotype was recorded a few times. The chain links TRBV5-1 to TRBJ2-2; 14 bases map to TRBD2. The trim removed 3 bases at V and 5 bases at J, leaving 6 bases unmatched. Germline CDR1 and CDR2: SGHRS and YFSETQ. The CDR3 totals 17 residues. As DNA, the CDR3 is TGCGCCAGCAGCTCGGGGACTAGCGGGAGTTTTACCGGGGAGCTGTTTTTT. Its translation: CASSSGTSGSFTGELFF. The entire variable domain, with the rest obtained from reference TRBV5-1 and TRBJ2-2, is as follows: KAGVTQTPRYLIKTRGQQVTLSCSPISGHRSVSWYQQTPGQGLQFLFEYFSETQRNKGNFPGRFSGRQFSNSRSEMNVSTLELGDSALYLCASSSGTSGSFTGELFFGEGSRLTVL.

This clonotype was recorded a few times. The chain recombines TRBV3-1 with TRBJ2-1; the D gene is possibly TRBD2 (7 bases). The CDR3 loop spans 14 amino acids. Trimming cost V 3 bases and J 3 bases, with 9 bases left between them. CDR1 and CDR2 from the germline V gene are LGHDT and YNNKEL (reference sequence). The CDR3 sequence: CASSQGGRYNEQFF. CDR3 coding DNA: TGTGCCAGCAGCCAGGGGGGGCGCTACAATGAGCAGTTCTTC.

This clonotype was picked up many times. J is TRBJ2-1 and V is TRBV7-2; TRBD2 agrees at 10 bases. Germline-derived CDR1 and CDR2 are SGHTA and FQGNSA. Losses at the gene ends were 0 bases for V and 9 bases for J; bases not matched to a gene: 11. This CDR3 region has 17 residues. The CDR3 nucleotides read TGTGCCAGCAGCTTAGCGGGTACTAGCGGGAAAATGGGTGAGCAGTTCTTC. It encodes CASSLAGTSGKMGEQFF. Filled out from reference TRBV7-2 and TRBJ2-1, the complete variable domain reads GAGVSQSPSNKVTEKGKDVELRCDPISGHTALYWYRQSLGQGLEFLIYFQGNSAPDKSGLPSDRFSAERTGGSVSTLTIQRTQQEDSAVYLCASSLAGTSGKMGEQFFGPGTRLTVL.

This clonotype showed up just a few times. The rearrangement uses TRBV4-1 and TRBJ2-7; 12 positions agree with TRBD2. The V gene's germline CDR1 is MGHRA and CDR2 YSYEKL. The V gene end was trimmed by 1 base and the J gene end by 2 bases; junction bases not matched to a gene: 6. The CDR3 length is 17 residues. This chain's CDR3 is CASSQGLAGVLTYEQYF. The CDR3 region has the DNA TGCGCCAGCAGCCAAGGACTAGCGGGAGTGTTAACCTACGAGCAGTACTTC.

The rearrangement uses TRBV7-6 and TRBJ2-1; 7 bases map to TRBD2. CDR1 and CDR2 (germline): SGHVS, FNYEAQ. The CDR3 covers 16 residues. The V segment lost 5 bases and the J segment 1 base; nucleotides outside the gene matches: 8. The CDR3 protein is CASSNSGHGSYNEQFF. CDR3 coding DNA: TGTGCCAGCAGCAATAGCGGGCACGGGTCCTACAATGAGCAGTTCTTC.

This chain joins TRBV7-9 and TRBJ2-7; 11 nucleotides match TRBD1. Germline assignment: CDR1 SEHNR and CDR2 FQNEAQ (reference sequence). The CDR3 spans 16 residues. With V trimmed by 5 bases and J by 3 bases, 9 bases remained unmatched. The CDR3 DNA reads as TGTGCCAGCAGCATGGGGACCGGGACAGGGGGCTACGAGCAGTACTTC. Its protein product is CASSMGTGTGGYEQYF.